This T cell receptor beta chain was recovered during a study of T cells after somatic rescue of genetic block. Assay used: immunoSEQ multiplex PCR; TCRdb lists only in-frame clones, some missing. The table lists 80,000 to 100,000 clones, 75% to 90% of them singletons. Trimming removed 0 bases at V and 1 base at J, with 7 bases between. CDR3 length equals 15 residues. The germline CDR1 and CDR2 sequences are GTSNPN and SVGIG (reference sequence). This chain connects TRBV30 to TRBJ1-6; perhaps TRBD1 as D (6 bases). The specimen was peripheral blood mononuclear cells (PBMCs). The sequence was collected from a young woman. CDR3: CAWSVGGSYNSPLHF. CDR3 DNA: TGTGCCTGGAGTGTAGGGGGGTCCTATAATTCACCCCTCCACTTT.